The 21 T cell receptor beta chains listed next were all sequenced from one sample in a study of T cells after posttransplantation cyclophosphamide. Repertoires were generated with immunoSEQ multiplex PCR, while TCRdb's copy carries only in-frame clones and drops some. The profile covers almost 35,000 clones, none occurring a single time. The sequenced sample was PBMCs. These receptor sequences come from a woman aged 45-65 years in good health and a related stem cell transplant donor.

This clone was counted many times. This chain uses TRBV6-2 or TRBV6-3 with TRBJ2-3; D unresolved. Trimming removed 6 bases from V and 5 bases from J, with 12 bases in between. CDR1 is MNHEY, CDR2 SVGEGT, per germline. CDR3 size: 13 residues. CDR3 bases: TGTGCCAGCAGCCGAACTCAGGAAGATACGCAGTATTTT. It codes for CASSRTQEDTQYF.

This clone has ten or more counts. The chain recombines TRBV5-1 with TRBJ2-3; TRBD1 matches 9 bases. This CDR3 region has 15 residues. Trimming took 0 bases from V and 4 from J; bases not matched to a gene: 3. The germline V gene has CDR1 SGHRS and CDR2 YFSETQ. CDR3 amino acids: CASSLGDREADTQYF. The CDR3 DNA is TGCGCCAGCAGCTTGGGGGACAGGGAAGCAGATACGCAGTATTTT.

This clone has ten or more counts. The chain has TRBV10-2 and TRBJ1-5; 7 bases are shared with TRBD1. The CDR3 totals 14 residues. The J segment lost 0 bases and the V segment lost 5 bases, leaving 1 base of the junction unmatched. CDR1 and CDR2 from the germline V gene are WSHSY and SAAADI. Here the CDR3 reads CASSTGDSNQPQHF. CDR3 nucleotide sequence: TGCGCCAGCAGTACAGGGGATAGCAATCAGCCCCAGCATTTT.

This clone appeared many times. The genes are TRBV7-2 and TRBJ2-1, with D possibly being TRBD1 or TRBD2 (5 bases each). The CDR3 sequence is 15 residues long. The germline gives CDR1 SGHTA, CDR2 FQGNSA. The ends were cut back, 2 bases at V and 8 bases at J, with 16 bases in the middle. The CDR3 loop is CASSLKSREFYEQFF. DNA for the CDR3: TGTGCCAGCAGCTTAAAGTCCAGGGAGTTCTATGAGCAGTTCTTC.

This clone was seen ten or more times. In DNA form, the CDR3 reads TGTGCCAGCAGCCATACGCGGGAGGGCCTCCGTGACGAGCAGTACTTC. It encodes CASSHTREGLRDEQYF. The rearrangement links TRBV7-9 to TRBJ2-7; 9 positions match TRBD2. Trimming took 5 bases from V and 5 from J; bases not matched to a gene: 13. Germline values: CDR1 SEHNR, CDR2 FQNEAQ (reference sequence). This CDR3 has 16 residues.

This chain links TRBV7-8 with TRBJ2-5; D might be TRBD2 (5 bases). The CDR3 runs to 14 residues. V was pared by 1 base and J by 2 bases, with 8 bases between. The germline V gene encodes CDR1 SGHVS and CDR2 FQNEAQ. The CDR3 loop is CASSLGLAQETQYF. CDR3 DNA: TGTGCCAGCAGCTTAGGGCTAGCTCAAGAGACCCAGTACTTC.

This clone occurred a few times. A much larger clone lies a single base off, so this may be a read error. The rearrangement uses TRBV6-1 and TRBJ1-2, with 7 positions matching TRBD1. This CDR3 region has 14 residues. Germline-derived CDR1 and CDR2 are MNHNS and SASEGT. V lost 6 bases and J lost 5; bases outside the gene matches: 9. The CDR3 is CASREEGAWYGYTF. The CDR3 nucleotides read TGTGCCAGCAGGGAGGAGGGGGCGTGGTATGGCTACACCTTC.

This clone was seen many times. The V gene is TRBV19, the J gene TRBJ1-2; 9 bases fit TRBD1. Looked up from germline, CDR1 is LNHDA and CDR2 is SQIVND (reference sequence). This CDR3 contains 16 residues. V lost 2 bases, J lost 8 bases, and 12 bases stayed unmatched. CDR3 coding DNA: TGTGCCAGTAGTATAAGGGACAGGGCCCATCAGCGGGGCTACACCTTC. Its protein is CASSIRDRAHQRGYTF.

The rearrangement joins TRBV4-2 to TRBJ2-5; D tentatively reads TRBD1 or TRBD2 (5 bases each). The CDR3 has 15 amino acids. Trimming shortened V by 0 bases and J by 9 bases, and 17 bases separated the two germline ends. CDR1 and CDR2 (germline): LGHNA, YNFKEQ. The CDR3 bases are TGTGCCAGCAGCCAAGATCTTTTGAGGGGTGGGGCCCAGTACTTC. This sequence encodes CASSQDLLRGGAQYF.

This clone was counted at least ten times. The chain is built from TRBV11-2 and TRBJ2-1; 12 bases line up with TRBD2. V lost 5 bases, J lost 7 bases, and 6 bases stayed unmatched. This CDR3 is built from 15 residues. Germline CDR1 SGHAT, CDR2 FQNNGV. CDR3 DNA sequence: TGTGCCAGCAGCCCTCGGACTAGCGGGGATAATGAGCAGTTCTTC. Its protein product is CASSPRTSGDNEQFF.

V gene TRBV7-2 combines with J gene TRBJ2-7; tentative D call: TRBD2 (7 bases). Germline CDR1 reads SGHTA; CDR2 reads FQGNSA. With 1 base removed from V and 2 bases from J, the gap between germline ends came to 18 bases. The CDR3 runs to 17 residues. The CDR3 sequence: CASSLGLGAGDPYEQYF. The CDR3 region has the DNA TGTGCCAGCAGCTTAGGGTTGGGGGCGGGAGATCCCTACGAGCAGTACTTC.

In its sample, this clone was seen many times. The chain links TRBV4-2 to TRBJ1-4; no reliable D call. This CDR3 region has 13 residues. V gave up 0 bases and J gave up 10 bases, with 9 bases separating them. Germline assignment: CDR1 LGHNA and CDR2 YNFKEQ. In nucleotides, the CDR3 is TGTGCCAGCAGCCAAGAAGGGCTTGGAAAACTGTTTTTT. As protein: CASSQEGLGKLFF.

This clone was detected ten times or more. This sequence joins TRBV13 and TRBJ2-7, with D tentatively TRBD2 (6 bases). The V gene lost 4 bases and the J gene lost 4 bases, with 11 bases spanning the gap. This CDR3 has 13 residues. Germline values: CDR1 PRHDT, CDR2 FYEKMQ (reference sequence). The CDR3 region is CASSSRGKYEQYF. The CDR3 bases are TGTGCCAGCAGCTCTCGGGGGAAGTACGAGCAGTACTTC.

This clone was seen repeatedly, ten times or more. The V and J genes are TRBV24-1 and TRBJ2-1; 8 nucleotides match TRBD2. Germline V lookup: CDR1 KGHDR, CDR2 SFDVKD. The CDR3 loop spans 14 amino acids. The V and J ends lost 7 bases and 9 bases, in that order; junction bases with no gene match: 10. CDR3 in amino acids: CATRGLTGGGEQFF. DNA of the CDR3: TGTGCCACCAGGGGACTGACGGGGGGGGGTGAGCAGTTCTTC.

The table lists this clone with many counts. The V call is TRBV5-6, the J call TRBJ1-2; D is uncertain. Germline CDR1 is SGHDT and CDR2 is YYEEEE. The V gene lost 1 base and the J gene lost 5 bases, with 12 bases spanning the gap. CDR3 length equals 14 residues. Written as DNA, the CDR3 is TGTGCCAGCAGCTTGAGCGGGATGGAATATGGCTACACCTTC. Translated: CASSLSGMEYGYTF.

The rearrangement joins TRBV6-2 or TRBV6-3 to TRBJ1-1, with a weak D call TRBD1 (6 bases). The CDR3 contains 15 residues. Germline V CDR1 and CDR2: MNHEY, SVGEGT. Trimming stripped 6 bases from V and 6 bases from J, with 20 bases between. The CDR3 is CASSLGAGDLAEAFF. The CDR3 DNA reads TGTGCCAGCAGCTTGGGGGCAGGGGATCTTGCTGAAGCTTTCTTT.

This clone was seen repeatedly, ten times or more. The V call is TRBV30, the J call TRBJ1-1; no firm D call. This CDR3 contains 14 residues. The germline V and J ends were trimmed by 2 bases and 1 base, with 11 bases remaining between them. CDR1 and CDR2 (germline): GTSNPN, SVGIG (reference sequence). CDR3 loop: CAWSPQVWNTEAFF. The CDR3 DNA sequence: TGTGCCTGGAGTCCACAAGTCTGGAACACTGAAGCTTTCTTT.

This clone was observed at least ten times. The chain uses TRBV12-3 or TRBV12-4 and TRBJ1-1; D not resolved. Deletions cut 6 bases from V and 13 bases from J, with 15 bases between. The length of the CDR3 is 11 residues. CDR3 amino acids: CASSHRSKGFF. CDR3 in DNA: TGTGCCAGCAGCCATCGGTCCAAGGGTTTCTTT.

This clone was seen many times. This sequence joins TRBV29-1 and TRBJ2-1; 11 nucleotides match TRBD2. This CDR3 region has 13 residues. The germline V gene has CDR1 SQVTM and CDR2 ANQGSEA. V gave up 5 bases and J gave up 6 bases; unmatched junction bases: 3. The CDR3 loop is CSVKTSGSNEQFF. Written as DNA, the CDR3 is TGCAGCGTTAAAACTAGCGGGAGCAATGAGCAGTTCTTC.

This clone came up a few times. This sequence joins TRBV19 and TRBJ1-2; D perhaps matches TRBD1 (5 bases). The CDR3 covers 13 residues. Trimming pared 10 bases from V and 4 bases from J, leaving 16 bases between. Germline lookup yields CDR1 LNHDA and CDR2 SQIVND (reference sequence). DNA for the CDR3: TGTGCCACCGACACGGGACTTTCCTATGGCTACACCTTC. Its protein product is CATDTGLSYGYTF.

This clone was recorded many times. The genes are TRBV5-1 and TRBJ2-1; either TRBD1 or TRBD2 may fit D (5 bases each). V was clipped by 5 bases and J by 7 bases, with 16 bases between them. Looked up from germline, CDR1 is SGHRS and CDR2 is YFSETQ. The CDR3 spans 14 residues. CDR3 loop: CASRAGTGGNEQFF. The CDR3 nucleotides are TGCGCCAGCAGGGCAGGAACAGGAGGTAATGAGCAGTTCTTC.